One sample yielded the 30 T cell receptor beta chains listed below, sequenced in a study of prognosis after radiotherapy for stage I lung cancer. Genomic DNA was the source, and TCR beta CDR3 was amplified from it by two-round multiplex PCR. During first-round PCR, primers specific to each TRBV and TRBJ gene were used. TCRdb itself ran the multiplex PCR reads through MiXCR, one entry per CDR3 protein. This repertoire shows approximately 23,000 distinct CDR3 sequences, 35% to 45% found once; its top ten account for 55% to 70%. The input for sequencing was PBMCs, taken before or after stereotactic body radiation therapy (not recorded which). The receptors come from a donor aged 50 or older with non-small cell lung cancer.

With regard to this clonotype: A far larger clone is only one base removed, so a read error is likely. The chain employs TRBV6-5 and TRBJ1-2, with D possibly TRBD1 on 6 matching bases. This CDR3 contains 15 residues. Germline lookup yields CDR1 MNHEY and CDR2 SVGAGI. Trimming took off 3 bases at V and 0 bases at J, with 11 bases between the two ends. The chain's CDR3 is CASSYISGANYGYTF. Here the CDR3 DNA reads TGTGCCAGCAGTTATATTTCAGGGGCTAACTATGGCTACACCTTC.

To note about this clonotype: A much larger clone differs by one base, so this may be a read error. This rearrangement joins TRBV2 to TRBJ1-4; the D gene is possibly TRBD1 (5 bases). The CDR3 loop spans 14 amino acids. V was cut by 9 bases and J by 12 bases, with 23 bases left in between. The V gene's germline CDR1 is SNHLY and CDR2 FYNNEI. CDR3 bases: TGTGCCAGAAGCAGGGCGGTAGGAGGGCTTCAACTGTTTTTT. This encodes CARSRAVGGLQLFF.

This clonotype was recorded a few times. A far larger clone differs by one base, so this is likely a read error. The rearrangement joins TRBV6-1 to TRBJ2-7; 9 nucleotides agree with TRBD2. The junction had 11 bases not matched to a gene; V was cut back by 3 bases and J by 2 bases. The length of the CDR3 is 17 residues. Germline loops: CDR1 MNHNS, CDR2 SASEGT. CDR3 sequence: CASSDSGTSCSPYEQYF. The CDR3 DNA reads TGTGCCAGCAGTGACTCAGGGACTAGCTGTTCCCCCTACGAGCAGTACTTC.

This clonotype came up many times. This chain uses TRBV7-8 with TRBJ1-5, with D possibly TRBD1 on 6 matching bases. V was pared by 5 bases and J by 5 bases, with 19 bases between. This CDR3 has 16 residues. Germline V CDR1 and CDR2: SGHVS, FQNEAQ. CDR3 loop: CASSIGGDRRYQPQHF. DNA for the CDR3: TGTGCCAGCAGCATAGGAGGAGACAGGAGATATCAGCCCCAGCATTTT. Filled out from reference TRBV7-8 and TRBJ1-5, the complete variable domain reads GAGVSQSPRYKVAKRGQDVALRCDPISGHVSLFWYQQALGQGPEFLTYFQNEAQLDKSGLPSDRFFAERPEGSVSTLKIQRTQQEDSAVYLCASSIGGDRRYQPQHFGDGTRLSIL.

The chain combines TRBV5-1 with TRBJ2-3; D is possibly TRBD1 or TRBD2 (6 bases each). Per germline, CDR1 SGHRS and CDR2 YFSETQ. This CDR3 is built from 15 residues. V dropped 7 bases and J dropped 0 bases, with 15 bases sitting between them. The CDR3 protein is CASRSGGWSTDTQYF. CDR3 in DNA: TGCGCCAGCCGTTCCGGGGGCTGGAGCACAGATACGCAGTATTTT. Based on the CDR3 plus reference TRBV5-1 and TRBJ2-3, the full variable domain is KAGVTQTPRYLIKTRGQQVTLSCSPISGHRSVSWYQQTPGQGLQFLFEYFSETQRNKGNFPGRFSGRQFSNSRSEMNVSTLELGDSALYLCASRSGGWSTDTQYFGPGTRLTVL.

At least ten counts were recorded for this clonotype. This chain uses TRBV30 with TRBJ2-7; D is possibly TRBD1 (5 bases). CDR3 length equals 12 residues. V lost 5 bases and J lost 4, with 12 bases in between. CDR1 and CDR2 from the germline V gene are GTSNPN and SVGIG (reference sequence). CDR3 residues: CAWSPGYYEQYF. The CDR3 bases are TGTGCCTGGTCTCCAGGGTATTACGAGCAGTACTTC.

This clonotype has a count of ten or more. The CDR3 DNA is TGTGCCAGCTCCCGACAGGGGACCGTTTTGAATGAGCAGTTCTTC. As protein: CASSRQGTVLNEQFF. The gene calls are TRBV18 and TRBJ2-1, with 8 bases that match TRBD1. The junction had 11 bases not matched to a gene; V was cut back by 6 bases and J by 7 bases. CDR1 and CDR2 (germline): KGHSH, LQKENI. CDR3 length: 15 residues.

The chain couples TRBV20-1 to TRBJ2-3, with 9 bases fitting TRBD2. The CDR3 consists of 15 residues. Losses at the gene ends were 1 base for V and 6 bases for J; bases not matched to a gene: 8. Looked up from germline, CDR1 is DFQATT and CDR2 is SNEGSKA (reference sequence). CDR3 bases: TGCAGTGCTAGAGTTTCGGGACTAGCTTTGGATACGCAGTATTTT. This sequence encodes CSARVSGLALDTQYF.

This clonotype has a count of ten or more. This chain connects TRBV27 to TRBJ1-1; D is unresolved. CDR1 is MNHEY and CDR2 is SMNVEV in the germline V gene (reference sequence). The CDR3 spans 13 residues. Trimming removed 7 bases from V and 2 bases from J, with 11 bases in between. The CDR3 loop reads CASMTPANTEAFF. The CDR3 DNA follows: TGTGCCAGCATGACACCGGCTAACACTGAAGCTTTCTTT.

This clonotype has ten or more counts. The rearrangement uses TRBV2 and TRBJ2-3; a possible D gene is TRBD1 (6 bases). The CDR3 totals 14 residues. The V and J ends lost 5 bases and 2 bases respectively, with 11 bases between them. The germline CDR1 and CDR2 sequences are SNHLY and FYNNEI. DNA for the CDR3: TGTGCCAGCAGTTCGACAGGCAACACAGATACGCAGTATTTT. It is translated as CASSSTGNTDTQYF.

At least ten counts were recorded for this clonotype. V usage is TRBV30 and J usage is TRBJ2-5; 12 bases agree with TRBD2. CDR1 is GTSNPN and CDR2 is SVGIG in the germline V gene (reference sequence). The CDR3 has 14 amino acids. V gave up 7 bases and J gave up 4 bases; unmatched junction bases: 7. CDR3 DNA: TGTGCCTACGGACTAGCGGGACAAAGAGAGACCCAGTACTTC. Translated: CAYGLAGQRETQYF.

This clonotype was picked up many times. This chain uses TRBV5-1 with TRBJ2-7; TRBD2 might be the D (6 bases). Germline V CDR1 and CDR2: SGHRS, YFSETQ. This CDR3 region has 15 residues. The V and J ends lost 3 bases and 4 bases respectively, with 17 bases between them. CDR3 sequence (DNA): TGCGCCAGCAGCTATTCCGGGACTGGGGGGTACGAGCAGTACTTC. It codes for CASSYSGTGGYEQYF.

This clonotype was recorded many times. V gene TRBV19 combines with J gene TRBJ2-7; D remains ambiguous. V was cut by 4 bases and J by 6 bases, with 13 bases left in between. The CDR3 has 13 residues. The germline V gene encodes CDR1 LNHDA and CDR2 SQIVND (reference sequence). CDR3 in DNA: TGTGCCAGTAGTAAGCAGGACCGCAGCGAGCAGTACTTC. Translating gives CASSKQDRSEQYF.

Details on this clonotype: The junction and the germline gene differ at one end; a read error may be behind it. In nucleotides, the CDR3 is TGTGCCAGCAGTTTGGGGCCCCAACCGGTACAGGGAACCAATGAAAAACTGTTTTTT. Its protein product is CASSLGPQPVQGTNEKLFF. The rearrangement joins TRBV5-5 to TRBJ1-4, with TRBD1 as a possible D gene (6 bases). In germline, CDR1 is SGHKS, CDR2 YYEKEE (reference sequence). CDR3 length equals 19 residues.

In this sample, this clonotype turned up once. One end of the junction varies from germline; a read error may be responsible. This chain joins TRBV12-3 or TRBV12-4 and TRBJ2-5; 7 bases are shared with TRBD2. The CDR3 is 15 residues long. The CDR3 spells CASSETSWSGETHYF. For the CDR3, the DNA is TGTGCCAGCAGCGAGACTAGCTGGAGTGGGGAGACCCATTACTTC.

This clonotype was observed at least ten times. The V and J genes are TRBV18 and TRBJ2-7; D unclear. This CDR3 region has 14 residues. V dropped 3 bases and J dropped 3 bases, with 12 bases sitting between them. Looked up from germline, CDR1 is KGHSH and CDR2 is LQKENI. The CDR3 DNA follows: TGTGCCAGCTCACCCTCCGGGCTTCACTACGAGCAGTACTTC. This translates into CASSPSGLHYEQYF.

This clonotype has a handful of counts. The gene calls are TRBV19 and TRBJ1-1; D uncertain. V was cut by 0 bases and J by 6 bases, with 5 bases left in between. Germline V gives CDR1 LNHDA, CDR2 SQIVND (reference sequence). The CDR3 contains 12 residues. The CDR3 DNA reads TGTGCCAGTAGTATAGATCCAGCTGAAGCTTTCTTT. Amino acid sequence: CASSIDPAEAFF. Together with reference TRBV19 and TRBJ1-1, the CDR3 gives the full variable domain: DGGITQSPKYLFRKEGQNVTLSCEQNLNHDAMYWYRQDPGQGLRLIYYSQIVNDFQKGDIAEGYSVSREKKESFPLTVTSAQKNPTAFYLCASSIDPAEAFFGQGTRLTVV.

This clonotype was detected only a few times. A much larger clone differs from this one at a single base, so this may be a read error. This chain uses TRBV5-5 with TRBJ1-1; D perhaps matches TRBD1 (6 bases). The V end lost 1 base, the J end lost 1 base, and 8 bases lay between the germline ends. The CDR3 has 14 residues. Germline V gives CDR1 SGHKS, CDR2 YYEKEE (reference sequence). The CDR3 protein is CASSLRGRNTEAFF. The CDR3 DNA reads TGTGCCAGCAGCTTGCGGGGGCGGAACACTGAAGCTTTCTTT.

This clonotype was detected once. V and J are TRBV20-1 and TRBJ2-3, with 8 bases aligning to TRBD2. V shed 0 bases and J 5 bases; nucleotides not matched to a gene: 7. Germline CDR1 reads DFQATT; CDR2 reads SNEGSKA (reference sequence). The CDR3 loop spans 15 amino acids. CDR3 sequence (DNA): TGCAGTGCTAGAGATCCCAGCGGGAGAAGAGATACGCAGTATTTT. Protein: CSARDPSGRRDTQYF.

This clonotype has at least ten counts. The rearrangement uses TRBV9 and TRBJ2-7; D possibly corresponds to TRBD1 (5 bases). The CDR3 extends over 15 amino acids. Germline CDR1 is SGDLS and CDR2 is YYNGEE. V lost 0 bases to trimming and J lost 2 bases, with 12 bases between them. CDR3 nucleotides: TGTGCCAGCAGCGTAGATACAGGTAAAACCTACGAGCAGTACTTC. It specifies CASSVDTGKTYEQYF.

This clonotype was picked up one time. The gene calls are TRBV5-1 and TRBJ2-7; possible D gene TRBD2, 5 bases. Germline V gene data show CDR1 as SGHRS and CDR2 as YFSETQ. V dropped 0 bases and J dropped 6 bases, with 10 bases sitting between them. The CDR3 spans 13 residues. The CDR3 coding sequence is TGCGCCAGCAGCTTGGACGGCCGGGGCGAGCAGTACTTC. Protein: CASSLDGRGEQYF.

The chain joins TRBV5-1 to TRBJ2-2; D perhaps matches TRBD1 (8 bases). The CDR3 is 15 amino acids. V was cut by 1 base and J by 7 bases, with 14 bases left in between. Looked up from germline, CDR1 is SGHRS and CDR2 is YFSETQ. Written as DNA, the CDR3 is TGCGCCAGCAGCTTGACGGACAGGGAGGGCGGGGAGCTGTTTTTT. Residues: CASSLTDREGGELFF.

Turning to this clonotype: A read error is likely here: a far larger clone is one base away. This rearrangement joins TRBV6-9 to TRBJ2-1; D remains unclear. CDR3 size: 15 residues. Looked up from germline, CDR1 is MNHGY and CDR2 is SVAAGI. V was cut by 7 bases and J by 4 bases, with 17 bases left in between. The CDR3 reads CASTTDWGIYNEQFF. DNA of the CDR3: TGTGCCAGCACCACTGACTGGGGAATTTACAATGAGCAGTTCTTC.

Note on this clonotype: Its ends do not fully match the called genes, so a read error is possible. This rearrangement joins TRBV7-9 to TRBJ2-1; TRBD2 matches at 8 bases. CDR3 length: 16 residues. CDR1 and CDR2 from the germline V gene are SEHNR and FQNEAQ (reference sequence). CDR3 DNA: TGTGCCAGCAGCTTAGCATGTACTAGCGGATGGGGTGAGCAGTCCTTC. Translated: CASSLACTSGWGEQSF.

The CDR3 DNA sequence: TGTGCCAGCACGGACGTGGGGTACAATGAGCAGTTCTTC. Translation gives CASTDVGYNEQFF. The chain links TRBV6-1 to TRBJ2-1; D is uncertain. V was pared by 7 bases and J by 4 bases, with 11 bases between. Germline V CDR1 and CDR2: MNHNS, SASEGT. The CDR3 is made up of 13 amino acids.

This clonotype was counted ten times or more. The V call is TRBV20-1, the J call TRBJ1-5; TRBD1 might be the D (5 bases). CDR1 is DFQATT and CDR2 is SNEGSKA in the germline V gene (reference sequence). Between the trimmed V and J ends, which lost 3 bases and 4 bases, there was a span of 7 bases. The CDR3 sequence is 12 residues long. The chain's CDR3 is CSARQGNQPQHF. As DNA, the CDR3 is TGCAGTGCTAGGCAGGGAAATCAGCCCCAGCATTTT.

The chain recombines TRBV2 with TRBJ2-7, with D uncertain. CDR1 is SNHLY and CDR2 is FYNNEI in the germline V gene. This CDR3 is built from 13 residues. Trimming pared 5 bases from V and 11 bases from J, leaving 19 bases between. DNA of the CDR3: TGTGCCAGCAGTTTTAGTAGGAGTATTGAGGAGTACTTC. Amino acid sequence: CASSFSRSIEEYF.

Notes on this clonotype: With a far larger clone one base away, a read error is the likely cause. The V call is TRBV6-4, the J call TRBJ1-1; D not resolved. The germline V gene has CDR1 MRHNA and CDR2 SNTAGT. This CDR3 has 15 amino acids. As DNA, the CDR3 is TGTTCCAGCAGTTATAATCGGTTGAGGAACACTGAAGCTTTCTTT. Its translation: CSSSYNRLRNTEAFF.

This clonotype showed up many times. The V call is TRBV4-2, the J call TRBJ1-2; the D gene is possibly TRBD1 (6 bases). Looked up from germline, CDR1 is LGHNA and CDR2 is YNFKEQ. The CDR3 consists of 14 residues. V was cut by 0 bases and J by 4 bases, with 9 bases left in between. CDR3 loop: CASSQDTGPYGYTF. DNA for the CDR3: TGTGCCAGCAGCCAAGATACAGGGCCCTATGGCTACACCTTC.

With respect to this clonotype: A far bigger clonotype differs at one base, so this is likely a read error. The CDR3 DNA is TGTTCCAGCTGTACTGGGCTAGCACTCTACAATGAGCAGTTCTTC. Its translation: CSSCTGLALYNEQFF. The J gene is TRBJ2-1, the V gene TRBV6-2 or TRBV6-3; possibly TRBD2 for D (5 bases). Germline assignment: CDR1 MNHEY and CDR2 SVGEGT. The CDR3 is 15 amino acids.